This T cell receptor (beta chain) stems from a study of read filtering for tumor transcriptome and immune sequencing. This CDR3 is 17 amino acids long. Germline V lookup: CDR1 SNHLY, CDR2 FYNNEI. For this clonotype: A read error may be the cause here, since a much bigger clone is one base away.

Molecular barcoded adaptors covering alpha/delta and beta/gamma chains were used on 400 to 450 ng RNA. TCRdb re-analysed the reads in MiXCR, keeping a single row per CDR3 protein. The sample lists 50,000 or so distinct CDR3 sequences, 10% to 15% occurring once. This TCR was sampled from a donor aged 40 or older with multiple myeloma. This chain connects TRBV2 to TRBJ1-4, with 9 bases identical to TRBD1. The sequencing sample was made of a population of CD138-negative cells sorted from bone marrow. CDR3 DNA sequence: TGTGCCAGCAGTGAAAGGAGGGGACAGGGTGTTAATGAAAAACTGTGTTTT. Translation: CASSERRGQGVNEKLCF.